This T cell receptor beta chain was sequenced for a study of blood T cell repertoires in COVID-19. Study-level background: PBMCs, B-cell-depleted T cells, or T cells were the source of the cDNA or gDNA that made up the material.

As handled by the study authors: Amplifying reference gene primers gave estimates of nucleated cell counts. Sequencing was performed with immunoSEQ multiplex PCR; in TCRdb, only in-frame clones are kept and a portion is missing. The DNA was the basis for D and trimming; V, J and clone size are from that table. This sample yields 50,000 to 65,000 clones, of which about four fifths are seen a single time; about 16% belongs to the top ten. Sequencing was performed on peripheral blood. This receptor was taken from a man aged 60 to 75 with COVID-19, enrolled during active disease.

In DNA form, the CDR3 reads TGCGCCAGCAGTGTCTGGCCGAACACTGAAGCTTTCTTT. It is translated as CASSVWPNTEAFF. The V gene is TRBV10-1, the J gene TRBJ1-1; D remains unclear. The CDR3 sequence is 13 residues long. The V end was cut by 4 bases, the J end by 1 base, with 7 bases between. CDR1 WNHNN and CDR2 SYGVQD come from the germline V gene (reference sequence).